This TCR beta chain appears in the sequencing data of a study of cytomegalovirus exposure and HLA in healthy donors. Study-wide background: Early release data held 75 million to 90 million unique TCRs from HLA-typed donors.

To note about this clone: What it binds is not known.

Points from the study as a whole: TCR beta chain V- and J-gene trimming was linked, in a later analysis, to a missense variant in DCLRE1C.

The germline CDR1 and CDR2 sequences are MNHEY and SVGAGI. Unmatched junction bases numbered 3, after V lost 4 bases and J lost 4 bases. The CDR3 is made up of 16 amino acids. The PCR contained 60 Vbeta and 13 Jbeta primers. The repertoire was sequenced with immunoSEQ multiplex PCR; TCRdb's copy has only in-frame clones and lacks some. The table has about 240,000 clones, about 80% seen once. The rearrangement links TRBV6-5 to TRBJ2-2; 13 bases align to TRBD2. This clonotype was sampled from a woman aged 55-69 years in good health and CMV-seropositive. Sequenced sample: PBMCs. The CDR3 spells CASSWTSGSSTGELFF. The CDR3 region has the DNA TGTGCCAGCAGTTGGACTAGCGGGAGTAGCACCGGGGAGCTGTTTTTT.